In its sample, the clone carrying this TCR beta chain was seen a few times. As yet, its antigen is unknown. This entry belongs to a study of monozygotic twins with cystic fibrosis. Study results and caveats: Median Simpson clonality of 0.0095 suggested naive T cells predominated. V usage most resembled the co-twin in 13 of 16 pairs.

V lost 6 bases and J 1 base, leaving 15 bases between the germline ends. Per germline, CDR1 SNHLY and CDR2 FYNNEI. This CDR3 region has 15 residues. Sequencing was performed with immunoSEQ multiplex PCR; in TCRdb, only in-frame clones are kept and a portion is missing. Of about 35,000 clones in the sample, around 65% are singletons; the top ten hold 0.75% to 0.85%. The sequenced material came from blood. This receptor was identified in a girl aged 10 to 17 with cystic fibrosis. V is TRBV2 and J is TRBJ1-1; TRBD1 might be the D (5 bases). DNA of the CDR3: TGTGCCAGCAGACTAGGCGGGGGAGAGAACACTGAAGCTTTCTTT. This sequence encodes CASRLGGGENTEAFF.